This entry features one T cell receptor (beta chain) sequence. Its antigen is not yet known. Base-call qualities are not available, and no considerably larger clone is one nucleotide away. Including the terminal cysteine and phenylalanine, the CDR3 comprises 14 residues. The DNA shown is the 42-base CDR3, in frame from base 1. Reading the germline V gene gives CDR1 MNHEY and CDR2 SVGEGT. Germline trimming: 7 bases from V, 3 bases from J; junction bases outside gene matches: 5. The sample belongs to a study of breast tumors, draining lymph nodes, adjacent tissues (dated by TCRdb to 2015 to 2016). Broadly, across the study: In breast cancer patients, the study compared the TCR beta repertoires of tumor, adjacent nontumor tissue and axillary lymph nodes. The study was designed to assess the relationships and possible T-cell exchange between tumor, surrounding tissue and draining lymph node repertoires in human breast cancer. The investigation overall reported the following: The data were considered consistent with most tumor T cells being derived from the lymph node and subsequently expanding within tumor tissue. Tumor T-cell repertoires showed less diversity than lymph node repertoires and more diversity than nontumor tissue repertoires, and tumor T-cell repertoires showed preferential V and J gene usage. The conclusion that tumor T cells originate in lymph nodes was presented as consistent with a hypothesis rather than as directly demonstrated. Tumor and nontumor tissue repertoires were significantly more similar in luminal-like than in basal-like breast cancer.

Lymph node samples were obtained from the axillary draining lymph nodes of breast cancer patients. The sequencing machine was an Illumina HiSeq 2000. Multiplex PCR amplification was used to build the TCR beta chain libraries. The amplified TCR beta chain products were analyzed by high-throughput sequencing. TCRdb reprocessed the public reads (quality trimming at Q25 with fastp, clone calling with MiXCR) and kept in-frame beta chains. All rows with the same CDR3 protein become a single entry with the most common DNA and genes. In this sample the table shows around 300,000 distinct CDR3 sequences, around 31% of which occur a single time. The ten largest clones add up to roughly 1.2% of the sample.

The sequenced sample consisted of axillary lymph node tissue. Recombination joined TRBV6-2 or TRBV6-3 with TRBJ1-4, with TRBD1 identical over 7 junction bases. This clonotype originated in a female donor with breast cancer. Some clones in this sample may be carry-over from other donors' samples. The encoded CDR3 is CASTETGANEKLFF. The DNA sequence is TGTGCCAGCACCGAAACAGGGGCTAATGAAAAACTGTTTTTT.